A selection of T cell receptor beta chains follows, all from one sample in a study of shared clonotypes between healthy human individuals. Method: immunoSEQ multiplex PCR; TCRdb's copy keeps in-frame clones and lacks some. The profile shows nearly 1 million clones, around three quarters of them singletons. The sequencing sample was made of memory CD4+ T cells sorted from blood. All receptors come from a man aged 18 to 29 in good health. Each CDR3 is given with its conserved first and last residue. A D gene is named only where the DNA matches it firmly. Size is stated for part of the rows, as once, few or many counts, or as a class when the clone is expanded.

clone_size	j_call	d_call	v_call	cdr3_nt	cdr3_aa
.	TRBJ2-6	.	TRBV29-1	TGCAGCGTTAGCTCTGGGGCCAACGTCCTGACTTTC	CSVSSGANVLTF
few	TRBJ2-2	.	TRBV4-1	TGCGCCAGCAGCCTCGGGACAAGCCTCAAAAACACCGGGGAGCTGTTTTTT	CASSLGTSLKNTGELFF
.	TRBJ1-3	.	TRBV7-2	TGTGCCAGCAGCTTCGAGAGGGTATCTGGAAACACCATATATTTT	CASSFERVSGNTIYF
.	TRBJ2-4	.	TRBV6-1	TGTGCCAGCAGTGACAGATGGAAAAACATTCAGTACTTC	CASSDRWKNIQYF
.	TRBJ1-6	.	TRBV18	TGTGCCAGCTCACCACTGTCCGGGTACAATTCACCCCTCCACTTT	CASSPLSGYNSPLHF
many	TRBJ2-2	.	TRBV7-9	TGTGCCAGCACCAGTCAATCGGACAGCTACACCGGGGAGCTGTTTTTT	CASTSQSDSYTGELFF
.	TRBJ2-2	TRBD2	TRBV5-1	TGCGCCAGCAGCTTGTTTAGTAGCGGGGGCACCGGGGAGCTGTTTTTT	CASSLFSSGGTGELFF
.	TRBJ2-7	TRBD1	TRBV10-1	TGCGCCAGCAGTGCCGACAGGGACGAGCAGTACTTC	CASSADRDEQYF
once	TRBJ2-1	TRBD2	TRBV7-2	TGTGCCAGCAGCTTAGAAGCAGCGGGAGCCTACAATGAGCAGTTCTTC	CASSLEAAGAYNEQFF
few	TRBJ1-4	.	TRBV19	TGTGCCAGTAGTATCGGGGGTGAACTGTTTTTT	CASSIGGELFF
.	TRBJ1-1	.	TRBV15	TGTGCCACCAGCAGACAATTGGGCGGCAGTGAAGCTTTCTTT	CATSRQLGGSEAFF
.	TRBJ2-3	.	TRBV9	TGTGCCAGCAGCTCCGGGACGATGCGCACAGATACGCAGTATTTT	CASSSGTMRTDTQYF
.	TRBJ2-5	.	TRBV7-2	TGTGCCAGCAGCTTACGAGGGGCAGAGACCCAGTACTTC	CASSLRGAETQYF
few	TRBJ1-1	.	TRBV25-1	TGTGCCAGCAGTGAATGGCACGCCTGGAGCACTGAAGCTTTCTTT	CASSEWHAWSTEAFF
.	TRBJ2-1	TRBD1	TRBV7-2	TGTGCCAGCAGCGCCTCCGGGACAGGGGGCAACAATGAGCAGTTCTTC	CASSASGTGGNNEQFF
.	TRBJ2-3	.	TRBV6-1	TGTGCCAGCAGTGGTTACACAGATACGCAGTATTTT	CASSGYTDTQYF
few	TRBJ1-2	.	TRBV27	TGTGCCAGCAGTTTAGACAAGAGCTATGGCTACACCTTC	CASSLDKSYGYTF
.	TRBJ1-2	.	TRBV2	TGTGCCAGCAGTGTCCAGGGTAAGAGTGGCTACACCTTC	CASSVQGKSGYTF
few	TRBJ2-3	TRBD2	TRBV7-9	TGTGCCAGCAGCTTGACTAGCGGGAGGGCCACAGATACGCAGTATTTT	CASSLTSGRATDTQYF
.	TRBJ2-3	TRBD1	TRBV7-9	TGTGCCAGCAGCTTAGTCTGGGACAGCCTACGCACAGATACGCAGTATTTT	CASSLVWDSLRTDTQYF
.	TRBJ1-2	.	TRBV30	TGTGCCTGGAGTAAGGGATCCCCTAACTATGGCTACACCTTC	CAWSKGSPNYGYTF
.	TRBJ2-7	TRBD2	TRBV9	TGTGCCAGCAGCCAGGGGGGACTAGCGGCGTCCTACGAGCAGTACTTC	CASSQGGLAASYEQYF
few	TRBJ2-1	.	TRBV27	TGTGCCAGCAGTCAGACTAGGCTGTCCTACAATGAGCAGTTCTTC	CASSQTRLSYNEQFF
.	TRBJ2-5	.	TRBV6-5	TGTGCCAGCAATGACAGGTTTGAGACCCAGTACTTC	CASNDRFETQYF
.	TRBJ1-6	.	TRBV6-1	TGTGCCAGCAGTAATTATAATTCACCCCTCCACTTT	CASSNYNSPLHF
.	TRBJ1-2	.	TRBV5-1	TGCGCCAGCAGCCCGGAGCCGCCGTATGGCTACACCTTC	CASSPEPPYGYTF
.	TRBJ2-2	.	TRBV5-6	TGTGCCAGCAGCCCTAGCCCTCTCACCGGGGAGCTGTTTTTT	CASSPSPLTGELFF
once	TRBJ2-7	TRBD1	TRBV27	TGTGCCAGCAGTTTAGGGACAGGGGGGTTGGAGCAGTACTTC	CASSLGTGGLEQYF
.	TRBJ1-5	TRBD1	TRBV27	TGTGCCAGCAGTTTCCTCGGACAGGGCGATCAGCCCCAGCATTTT	CASSFLGQGDQPQHF
.	TRBJ1-4	.	TRBV5-6	TGTGCCAGCAGGCGGAAGGGAGGGGAGAGGGAAAAACTGTTTTTT	CASRRKGGEREKLFF
.	TRBJ2-1	.	TRBV5-6	TGTGCCAGCAGCTTCCTTTTACAGAGCTCCTACAATGAGCAGTTCTTC	CASSFLLQSSYNEQFF
.	TRBJ2-7	.	TRBV18	TGTGCCAGCTCACCCGCCCCGGCAGCAGAGCAGTACTTC	CASSPAPAAEQYF